This TCR beta chain was sequenced during a study of shared clonotypes between healthy human individuals. CDR3 length equals 12 residues. V shed 9 bases, J shed 7 bases, and the junction held 6 bases outside the gene matches. The germline V gene has CDR1 ENHRY and CDR2 SYGVKD. The data were produced by immunoSEQ multiplex PCR, yet TCRdb's version contains in-frame clones alone and is incomplete. The table shows a few million clones, with approximately 95% occurring only once. The source material was naive CD4+ T cells sorted from blood. Specified subset: CD45RA+ positively selected. The chain links TRBV10-3 to TRBJ1-2; 9 bases align to TRBD1. This receptor was taken from a man younger than 35 in good health. The DNA of the CDR3 is TGTGCCATTAGGACAGGGGAGGTTGGCTACACCTTC. Encoded protein: CAIRTGEVGYTF.